This TCR beta chain came from a study of blood T cell repertoires in COVID-19. Study summary: Some COVID-19 samples were acute and others convalescent; all came from the United States, Italy and Spain. PBMCs, B-cell-depleted T cells, or T cells were the source of the cDNA or gDNA that made up the material.

This clone occurred once. Per the study methods: From reference gene primer amplification, estimates of nucleated cell counts were derived. Clones were sequenced by immunoSEQ multiplex PCR, and TCRdb holds only the in-frame ones, with some missing. For V, J and clone size, that table is used; D and trimming come from the DNA. Here the sample spans about 120,000 clones, around nine tenths being singletons. V shed 7 bases, J shed 1 base, and the junction held 6 bases outside the gene matches. Germline V lookup: CDR1 LNHDA, CDR2 SQIVND (reference sequence). CDR3 length: 17 amino acids. This clonotype was obtained from a woman between 45 and 65 years old with acute or convalescent COVID-19. The source material was peripheral blood. This rearrangement joins TRBV19 to TRBJ2-6, with TRBD1 matching over 11 bases. The CDR3 loop is CASTSGTGGSGANVLTF. In nucleotides, the CDR3 is TGTGCCAGTACTTCCGGGACAGGGGGTTCTGGGGCCAACGTCCTGACTTTC.